The rows below give T cell receptor beta chains drawn from one sample of a study of regulatory T cells. Clones were read by immunoSEQ multiplex PCR, and TCRdb kept only the in-frame ones, dropping some. Of 10,000 or so clones listed, around 82% were seen once; the top ten hold about 10%. Sample: CD8+ T cells sorted from blood. The receptors were sampled from a person under 35 with CD3G deficiency. Both conserved end residues are trimmed from each CDR3. D genes are given only for firm matches.

>TRBV6-1|12|TRBD1
ASKAGTGGYEQY
>TRBV5-1|12|TRBD1
ASSSSGQTYEQY
>TRBV10-3|12|TRBD2
ATAEGLAGVEQY
>TRBV10-3|11|-
AISERSYNEQF
>TRBV19|11|TRBD2
ASSPRSGVEQF
>TRBV5-5|11|TRBD2
ARSGGAQETQY
>TRBV27|12|-
ASSLRFGNSPLH
>TRBV7-9|12|-
ASSPAGNPYEQY
>TRBV6-1|12|TRBD2
ASSGGAGGREQY
>TRBV21-1|13|-
ASINRAGVLYEQY
>TRBV28|12|-
ASKGVGQGYEQY
>TRBV28|15|-
ASSLPTGRLGGSEQY
>TRBV5-1|12|TRBD1
ASSSRDRTYEQY
>TRBV10-3|12|-
AISDEFLGSPLH
>TRBV7-8|12|TRBD2
ASSWGGDHNEQF
>TRBV7-6|12|-
ASSLAGNTDTQY
>TRBV11-2|14|TRBD2
ASSLGYDGRSYEQY
>TRBV10-1|13|-
ASSALRGPLGTQY
>TRBV11-2|11|TRBD1
ASSSGQGVEQY
>TRBV6-1|12|TRBD1
ASSEQGGATEAF
>TRBV5-1|13|TRBD1
ASSPDRQGVYEQY
>TRBV5-1|11|TRBD1
ASSPEGADTQY
>TRBV28|14|-
ASSSDMGGPHTEAF
>TRBV7-8|11|-
ASSSRTDETQY
>TRBV6-5|13|-
ASSYVTGADYEQY
>TRBV7-9|13|TRBD1
ASSRQGTGANVLT
>TRBV19|10|TRBD1
ASTDRKNEAF
>TRBV5-1|12|TRBD1
ASSPGTGVYEQY
>TRBV19|11|-
ASKGLGATEAF
>TRBV6-1|13|TRBD1
ASSEPGQGYNEQF
>TRBV19|11|TRBD1
ASSPSGGYEQY
>TRBV11-2|14|TRBD2
ASSPGGGYGTDTQY
>TRBV28|13|TRBD1
ASSSPHRGPYEQY
>TRBV28|12|TRBD1
ATQTGGFNNEQF
>TRBV7-9|12|-
ASSPGEAILEAF
>TRBV7-9|11|-
ASSPPMSYEQY
>TRBV28|13|-
ASSPPTDLNTEAF